One TCR beta chain is described in this entry. After re-calling the 5' RACE reads, TCRdb lists one entry per CDR3 protein, DNA absent. The sample table sets out a few hundred thousand distinct CDR3 sequences. Germline V gives CDR1 MDHEN, CDR2 SYDVKM. The CDR3 sequence is 15 residues long. This entry belongs to a study of monozygotic twins with inflammatory bowel disease. V usage is TRBV28 and J usage is TRBJ2-1; as DNA is missing, the TRBD2 call by TCRdb cannot be tested. This receptor was taken from a human donor with ulcerative colitis or Crohn's disease, or a healthy co-twin of an affected twin (not recorded which). The sample taken for sequencing was blood. CDR3 sequence reads: CASTYTGTGAPEQFF.